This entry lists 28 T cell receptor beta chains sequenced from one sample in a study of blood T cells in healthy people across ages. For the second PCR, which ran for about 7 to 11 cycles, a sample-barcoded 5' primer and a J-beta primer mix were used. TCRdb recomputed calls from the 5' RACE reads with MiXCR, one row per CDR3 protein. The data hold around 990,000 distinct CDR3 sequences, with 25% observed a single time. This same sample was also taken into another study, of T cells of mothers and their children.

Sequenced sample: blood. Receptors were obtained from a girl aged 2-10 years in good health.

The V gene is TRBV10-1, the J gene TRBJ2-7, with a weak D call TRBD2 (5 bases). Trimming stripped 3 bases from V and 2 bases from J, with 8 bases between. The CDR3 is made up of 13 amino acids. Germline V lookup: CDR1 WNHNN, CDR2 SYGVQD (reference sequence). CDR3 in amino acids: CASSDFGAYEQYF. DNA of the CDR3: TGCGCCAGCAGTGATTTCGGGGCCTACGAGCAGTACTTC.

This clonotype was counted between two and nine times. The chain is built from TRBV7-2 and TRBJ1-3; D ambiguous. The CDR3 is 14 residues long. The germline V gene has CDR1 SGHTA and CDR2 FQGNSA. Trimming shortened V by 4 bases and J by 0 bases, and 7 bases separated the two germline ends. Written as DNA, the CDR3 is TGTGCCAGCAGCTGGAGGGTCTCTGGAAACACCATATATTTT. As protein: CASSWRVSGNTIYF.

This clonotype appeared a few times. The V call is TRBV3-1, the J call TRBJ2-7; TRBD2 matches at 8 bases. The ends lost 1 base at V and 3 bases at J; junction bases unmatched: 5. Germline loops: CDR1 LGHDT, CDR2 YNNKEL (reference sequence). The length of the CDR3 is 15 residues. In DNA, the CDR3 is TGTGCCAGCAGCCAAGGCCCGGGGGGGTACTACGAGCAGTACTTC. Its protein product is CASSQGPGGYYEQYF.

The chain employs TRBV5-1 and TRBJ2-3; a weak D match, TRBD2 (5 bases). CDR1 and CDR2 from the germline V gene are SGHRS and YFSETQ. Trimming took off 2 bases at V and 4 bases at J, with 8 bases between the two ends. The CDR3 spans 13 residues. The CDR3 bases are TGCGCCAGCAGCTTACGGGAACCAGATACGCAGTATTTT. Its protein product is CASSLREPDTQYF.

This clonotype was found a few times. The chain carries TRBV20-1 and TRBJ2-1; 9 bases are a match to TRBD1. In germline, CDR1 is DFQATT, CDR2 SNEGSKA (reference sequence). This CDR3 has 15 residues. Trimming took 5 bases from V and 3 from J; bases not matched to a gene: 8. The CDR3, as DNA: TGCAGTGCTGCCAAGGACAGGGGATTCTACAATGAGCAGTTCTTC. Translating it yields CSAAKDRGFYNEQFF.

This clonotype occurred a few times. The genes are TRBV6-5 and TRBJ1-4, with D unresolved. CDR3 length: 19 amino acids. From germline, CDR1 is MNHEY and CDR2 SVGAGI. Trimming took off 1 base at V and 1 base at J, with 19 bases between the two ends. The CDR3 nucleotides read TGTGCCAGCAGTTACTACTTCCCTGCGCAGGCCCTAACTAATGAAAAACTGTTTTTT. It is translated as CASSYYFPAQALTNEKLFF.

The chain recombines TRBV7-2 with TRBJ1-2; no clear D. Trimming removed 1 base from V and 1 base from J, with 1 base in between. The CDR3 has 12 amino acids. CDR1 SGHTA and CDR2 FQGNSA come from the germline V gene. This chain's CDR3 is CASSLVNYGYTF. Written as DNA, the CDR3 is TGTGCCAGCAGCTTAGTTAACTATGGCTACACCTTC.

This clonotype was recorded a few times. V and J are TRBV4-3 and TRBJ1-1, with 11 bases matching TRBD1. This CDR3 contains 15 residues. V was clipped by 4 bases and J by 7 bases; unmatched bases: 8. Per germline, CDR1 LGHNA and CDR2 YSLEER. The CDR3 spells CASSPTGTGGLEAFF. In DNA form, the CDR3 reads TGCGCCAGCAGCCCGACCGGGACAGGGGGACTTGAAGCTTTCTTT.

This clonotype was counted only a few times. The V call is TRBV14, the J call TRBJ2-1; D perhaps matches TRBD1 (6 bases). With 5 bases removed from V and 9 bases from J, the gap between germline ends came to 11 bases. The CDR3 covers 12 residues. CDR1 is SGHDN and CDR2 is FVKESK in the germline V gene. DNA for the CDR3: TGTGCCAGCAGCAACAGGGCGGGTGAGCAGTTCTTC. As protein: CASSNRAGEQFF.

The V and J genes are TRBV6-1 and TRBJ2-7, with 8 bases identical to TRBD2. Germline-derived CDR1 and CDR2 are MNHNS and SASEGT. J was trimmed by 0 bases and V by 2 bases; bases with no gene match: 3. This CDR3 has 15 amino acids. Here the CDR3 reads CASSETTSGSYEQYF. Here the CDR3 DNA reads TGTGCCAGCAGTGAAACTACTAGCGGCTCCTACGAGCAGTACTTC.

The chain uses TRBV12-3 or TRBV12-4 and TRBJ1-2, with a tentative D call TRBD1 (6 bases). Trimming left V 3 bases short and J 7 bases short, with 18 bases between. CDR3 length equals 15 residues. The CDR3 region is CASSFMIGGRSGYTF. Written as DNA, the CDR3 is TGTGCCAGCAGTTTCATGATAGGGGGAAGGAGTGGCTACACCTTC.

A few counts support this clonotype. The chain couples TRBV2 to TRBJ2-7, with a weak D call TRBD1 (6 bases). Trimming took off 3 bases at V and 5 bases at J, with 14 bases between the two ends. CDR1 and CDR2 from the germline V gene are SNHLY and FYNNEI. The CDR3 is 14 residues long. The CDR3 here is CASSEGHQQDEQYF. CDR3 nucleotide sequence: TGTGCCAGCAGTGAGGGACACCAGCAGGACGAGCAGTACTTC. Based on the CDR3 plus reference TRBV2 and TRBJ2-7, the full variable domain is EPEVTQTPSHQVTQMGQEVILRCVPISNHLYFYWYRQILGQKVEFLVSFYNNEISEKSEIFDDQFSVERPDGSNFTLKIRSTKLEDSAMYFCASSEGHQQDEQYFGPGTRLTVT.

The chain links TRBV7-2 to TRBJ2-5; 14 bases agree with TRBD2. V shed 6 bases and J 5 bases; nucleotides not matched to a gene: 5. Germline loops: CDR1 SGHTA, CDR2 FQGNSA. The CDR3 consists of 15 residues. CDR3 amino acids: CASSMGLAGAETQYF. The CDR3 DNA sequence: TGTGCCAGCAGTATGGGACTAGCGGGAGCGGAGACCCAGTACTTC.

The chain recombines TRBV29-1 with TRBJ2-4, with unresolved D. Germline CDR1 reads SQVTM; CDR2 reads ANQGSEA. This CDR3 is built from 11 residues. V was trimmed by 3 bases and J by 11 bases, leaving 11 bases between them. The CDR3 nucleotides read TGCAGCGTTGATATAGGAGTTTTTCAGTACTTC. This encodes CSVDIGVFQYF.

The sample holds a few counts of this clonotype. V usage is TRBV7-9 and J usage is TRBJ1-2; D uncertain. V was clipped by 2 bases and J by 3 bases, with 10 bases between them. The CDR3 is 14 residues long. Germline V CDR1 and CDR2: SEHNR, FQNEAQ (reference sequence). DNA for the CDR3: TGTGCCAGCAGCTTACCAGATCCTCACTATGGCTACACCTTC. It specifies CASSLPDPHYGYTF.

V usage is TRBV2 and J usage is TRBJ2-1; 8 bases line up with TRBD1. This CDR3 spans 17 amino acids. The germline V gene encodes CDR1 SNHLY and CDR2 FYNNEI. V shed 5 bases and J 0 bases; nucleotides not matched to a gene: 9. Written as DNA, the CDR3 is TGTGCCAGCAGTACAGGGGGTTTCAAGGGCTCCTACAATGAGCAGTTCTTC. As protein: CASSTGGFKGSYNEQFF.

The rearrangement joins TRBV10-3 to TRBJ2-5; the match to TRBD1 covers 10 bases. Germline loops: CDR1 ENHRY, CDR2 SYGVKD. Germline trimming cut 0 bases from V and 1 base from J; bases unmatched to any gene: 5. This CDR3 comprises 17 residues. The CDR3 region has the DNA TGTGCCATCAGTGAGTCGATGGGACAGGGGCTCCAAGAGACCCAGTACTTC. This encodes CAISESMGQGLQETQYF.

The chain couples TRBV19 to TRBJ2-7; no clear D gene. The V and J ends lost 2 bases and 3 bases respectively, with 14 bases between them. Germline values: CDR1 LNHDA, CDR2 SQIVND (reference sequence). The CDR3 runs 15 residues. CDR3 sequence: CASSILDGSVYEQYF. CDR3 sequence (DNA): TGTGCCAGTAGTATATTAGACGGGTCTGTCTACGAGCAGTACTTC.

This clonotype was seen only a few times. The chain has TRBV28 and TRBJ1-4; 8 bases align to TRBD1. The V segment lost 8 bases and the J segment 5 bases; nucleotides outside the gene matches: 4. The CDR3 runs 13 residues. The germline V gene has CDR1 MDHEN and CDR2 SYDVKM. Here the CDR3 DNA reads TGTGCCAGCCGAGACAGGGGAAATGAAAAACTGTTTTTT. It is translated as CASRDRGNEKLFF.

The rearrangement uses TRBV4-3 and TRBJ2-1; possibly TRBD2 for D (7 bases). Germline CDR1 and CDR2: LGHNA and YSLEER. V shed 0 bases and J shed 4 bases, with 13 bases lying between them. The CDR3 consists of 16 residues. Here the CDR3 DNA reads TGCGCCAGCAGCCAAGAGGGGGGGGCCTCTTACAATGAGCAGTTCTTC. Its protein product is CASSQEGGASYNEQFF.

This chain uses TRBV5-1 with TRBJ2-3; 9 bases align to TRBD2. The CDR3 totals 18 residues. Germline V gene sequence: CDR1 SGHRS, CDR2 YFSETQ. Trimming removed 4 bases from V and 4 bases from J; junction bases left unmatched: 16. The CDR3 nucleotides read TGCGCCAGCAGCAAAACCCAATCTAGCGGGATGGTCCCAGATACGCAGTATTTT. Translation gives CASSKTQSSGMVPDTQYF.

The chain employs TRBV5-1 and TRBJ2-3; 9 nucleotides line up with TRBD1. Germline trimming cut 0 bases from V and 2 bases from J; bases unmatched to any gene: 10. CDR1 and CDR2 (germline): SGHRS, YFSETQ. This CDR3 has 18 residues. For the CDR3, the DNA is TGCGCCAGCAGCTTGGGAGTCGGACAGGGGATTTTCACAGATACGCAGTATTTT. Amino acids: CASSLGVGQGIFTDTQYF.

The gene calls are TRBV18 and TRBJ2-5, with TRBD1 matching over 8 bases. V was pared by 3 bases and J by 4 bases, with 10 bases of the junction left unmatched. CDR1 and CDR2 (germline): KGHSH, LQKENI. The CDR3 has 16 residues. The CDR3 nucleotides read TGTGCCAGCTCACCGGCAGCAGGGGGCGGGCGAGAGACCCAGTACTTC. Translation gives CASSPAAGGGRETQYF. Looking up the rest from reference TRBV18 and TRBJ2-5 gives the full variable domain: NAGVMQNPRHLVRRRGQEARLRCSPMKGHSHVYWYRQLPEEGLKFMVYLQKENIIDESGMPKERFSAEFPKEGPSILRIQQVVRGDSAAYFCASSPAAGGGRETQYFGPGTRLLVL.

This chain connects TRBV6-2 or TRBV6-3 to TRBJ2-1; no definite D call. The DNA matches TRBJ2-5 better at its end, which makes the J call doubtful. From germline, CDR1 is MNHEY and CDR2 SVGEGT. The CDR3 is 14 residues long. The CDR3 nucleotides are TGTGCCAGCAGCCGTCGGTGGCCCCAAGAGACCCAGTACTTC. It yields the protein CASSRRWPQETQYF.

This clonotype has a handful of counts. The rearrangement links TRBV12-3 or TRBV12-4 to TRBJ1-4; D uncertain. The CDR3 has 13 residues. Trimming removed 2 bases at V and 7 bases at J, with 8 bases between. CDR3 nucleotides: TGTGCCAGCAGTTTAAATTTACGTGAAAAACTGTTTTTT. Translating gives CASSLNLREKLFF.

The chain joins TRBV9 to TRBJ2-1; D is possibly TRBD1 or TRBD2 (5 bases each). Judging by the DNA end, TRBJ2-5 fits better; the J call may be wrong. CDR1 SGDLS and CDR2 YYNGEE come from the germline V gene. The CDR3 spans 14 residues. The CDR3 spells CASSVMGVGETQYF. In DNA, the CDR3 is TGTGCCAGCTCTGTAATGGGGGTTGGAGAGACCCAGTACTTC.

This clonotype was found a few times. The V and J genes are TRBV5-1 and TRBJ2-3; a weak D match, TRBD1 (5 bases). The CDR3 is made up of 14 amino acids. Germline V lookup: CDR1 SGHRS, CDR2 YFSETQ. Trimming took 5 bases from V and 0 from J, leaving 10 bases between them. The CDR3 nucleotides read TGCGCCAGCAGTCAGGGCCCTAGCACAGATACGCAGTATTTT. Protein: CASSQGPSTDTQYF.

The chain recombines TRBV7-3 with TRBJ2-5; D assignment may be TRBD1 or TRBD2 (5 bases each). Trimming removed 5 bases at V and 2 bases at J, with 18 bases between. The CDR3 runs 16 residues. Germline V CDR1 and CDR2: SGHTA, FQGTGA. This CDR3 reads CASSIGTLIGQETQYF. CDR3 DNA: TGTGCCAGCAGCATAGGGACCTTAATTGGTCAAGAGACCCAGTACTTC.